Listed below are T cell receptor beta chains from one sample, sequenced in a study of immune evolution from preneoplasia to lung adenocarcinoma. Using immunoSEQ multiplex PCR, the repertoire was profiled, and TCRdb retains in-frame clones only, with some absent. The data hold over 1,000 clones, with 75% to 90% observed a single time. The sequenced sample was FFPE adjacent normal lung tissue. These receptors all come from a person aged 55 to 69 with lung adenocarcinoma. The CDR3 runs from the conserved cysteine through the conserved F or W. Each record gives: clone size, J gene, V gene, D gene, CDR3 protein, CDR3 DNA. A D gene is named only where the DNA matches it firmly. The size entry is marked missing in some rows and otherwise reads once, few, many or a size class.

size: once; J: TRBJ1-6; V: TRBV7-9; D: NA; CDR3: CASSLGDRQDSPLHF; DNA: TGTGCCAGCAGCTTAGGAGACAGGCAGGATTCACCCCTCCACTTT
size: once; J: TRBJ2-5; V: TRBV28; D: NA; CDR3: CASSLTGPWGTQYF; DNA: TGTGCCAGCAGTTTAACAGGGCCATGGGGGACCCAGTACTTC
size: once; J: TRBJ2-7; V: TRBV13; D: TRBD1; CDR3: CASRVQGPPSYEQYF; DNA: TGTGCCAGCAGGGTACAGGGGCCTCCTTCCTACGAGCAGTACTTC
size: NA; J: TRBJ2-5; V: TRBV30; D: TRBD2; CDR3: CAWGGTSDETQYF; DNA: TGTGCCTGGGGGGGGACTAGCGATGAGACCCAGTACTTC
size: once; J: TRBJ1-2; V: TRBV5-6; D: NA; CDR3: CASSLVQGWDGYTF; DNA: TGTGCCAGCAGCTTGGTTCAGGGGTGGGATGGCTACACCTTC
size: few; J: TRBJ2-1; V: TRBV15; D: NA; CDR3: CATRKGGVEDSWAIDHEQFF; DNA: TGTGCCACCAGGAAAGGAGGGGTAGAGGACAGCTGGGCAATTGATCATGAGCAGTTCTTC
size: NA; J: TRBJ2-1; V: TRBV9; D: TRBD2; CDR3: CASSVSLAGNEQFF; DNA: TGTGCCAGCAGCGTAAGCCTAGCGGGGAATGAGCAGTTCTTC
size: NA; J: TRBJ2-7; V: TRBV9; D: NA; CDR3: CASSPAMDAYEQYF; DNA: TGTGCCAGCAGCCCCGCGATGGACGCCTACGAGCAGTACTTC
size: large; J: TRBJ2-4; V: TRBV11-2; D: NA; CDR3: CASSSVRVKNIQYF; DNA: TGTGCCAGCAGCTCCGTTAGGGTCAAAAACATTCAGTACTTC
size: NA; J: TRBJ1-3; V: TRBV5-4; D: TRBD1; CDR3: CASSLELQGNTIYF; DNA: TGTGCCAGCAGCTTGGAGTTACAGGGGAACACCATATATTTT
size: NA; J: TRBJ2-1; V: TRBV4-1; D: TRBD2; CDR3: CASSQIPGLAGGTSRNEQFF; DNA: TGCGCCAGCAGCCAGATACCGGGACTAGCGGGAGGGACCTCTCGGAATGAGCAGTTCTTC
size: NA; J: TRBJ1-1; V: TRBV20-1; D: NA; CDR3: CSARLDSEAFF; DNA: TGCAGTGCTAGGCTTGACAGTGAAGCTTTCTTT
size: NA; J: TRBJ2-1; V: TRBV4-2; D: TRBD2; CDR3: CASSLQRPGGLAGVGNEQFF; DNA: TGTGCCAGCAGCCTTCAAAGGCCGGGTGGACTAGCGGGAGTGGGAAATGAGCAGTTCTTC
size: NA; J: TRBJ1-1; V: TRBV6-5; D: NA; CDR3: CASSYPTYTGNTEAFF; DNA: TGTGCCAGCAGTTACCCTACTTACACAGGGAACACTGAAGCTTTCTTT
size: NA; J: TRBJ1-2; V: TRBV30; D: NA; CDR3: CAWRRQTTNYGYTF; DNA: TGTGCCTGGAGACGGCAGACCACTAACTATGGCTACACCTTC
size: NA; J: TRBJ2-5; V: TRBV5-6; D: NA; CDR3: CASSLPLEGRETQYF; DNA: TGTGCCAGCAGCTTGCCTCTGGAGGGGCGGGAGACCCAGTACTTC
size: NA; J: TRBJ1-2; V: TRBV2; D: TRBD1; CDR3: CASSQQGNGYTF; DNA: TGTGCCAGCAGTCAACAGGGGAATGGCTACACCTTC
size: NA; J: TRBJ2-3; V: TRBV4-1; D: NA; CDR3: CASSQDLHRRATDTQYF; DNA: TGCGCCAGCAGCCAAGATCTCCACAGGCGAGCCACAGATACGCAGTATTTT
size: NA; J: TRBJ1-2; V: TRBV7-3; D: TRBD1; CDR3: CASSLSGTGTYGYTF; DNA: TGTGCCAGCAGCTTGTCTGGGACAGGGACCTATGGCTACACCTTC
size: NA; J: TRBJ1-3; V: TRBV28; D: TRBD1; CDR3: CASSGTAFSGNTIYF; DNA: TGTGCCAGCAGTGGGACAGCATTCTCTGGAAACACCATATATTTT
size: NA; J: TRBJ1-3; V: TRBV6-5; D: TRBD1; CDR3: CASRPDRGGNTIYF; DNA: TGTGCCAGCAGGCCGGACAGGGGTGGAAACACCATATATTTT
size: NA; J: TRBJ2-2; V: TRBV5-4; D: NA; CDR3: CASSRPMDTGELFF; DNA: TGTGCCAGCAGCCGTCCGATGGACACCGGGGAGCTGTTTTTT
size: NA; J: TRBJ2-6; V: TRBV18; D: NA; CDR3: CASSTTGANVLTF; DNA: TGTGCCAGCTCGACTACTGGGGCCAACGTCCTGACTTTC
size: NA; J: TRBJ2-7; V: TRBV4-1; D: NA; CDR3: CASSLGSGTSYEQYF; DNA: TGCGCCAGCAGCCTAGGATCCGGGACCTCCTACGAGCAGTACTTC
size: few; J: TRBJ2-3; V: TRBV11-2; D: NA; CDR3: CASSSTQDTQYF; DNA: TGTGCCAGCAGCTCGACACAAGATACGCAGTATTTT
size: NA; J: TRBJ1-3; V: TRBV5-1; D: NA; CDR3: CASSFAAGSPGNTIYF; DNA: TGCGCCAGCAGCTTCGCGGCGGGTTCCCCTGGAAACACCATATATTTT
size: NA; J: TRBJ1-5; V: TRBV19; D: NA; CDR3: CASSSLGNQPQHF; DNA: TGTGCCAGTAGTTCCCTGGGCAATCAGCCCCAGCATTTT
size: NA; J: TRBJ1-2; V: TRBV4-2; D: NA; CDR3: CASSQDRTPDGYTF; DNA: TGTGCCAGCAGCCAAGACCGGACACCTGATGGCTACACCTTC
size: NA; J: TRBJ2-5; V: TRBV9; D: TRBD2; CDR3: CASSWEGRQETQYF; DNA: TGTGCCAGCAGCTGGGAGGGGAGGCAAGAGACCCAGTACTTC
size: NA; J: TRBJ2-2; V: TRBV6-5; D: NA; CDR3: CASSSQNRVTGELFF; DNA: TGTGCCAGCAGTTCCCAAAACAGGGTCACCGGGGAGCTGTTTTTT
size: NA; J: TRBJ1-5; V: TRBV30; D: NA; CDR3: CAWMGRGGNQPQHF; DNA: TGTGCCTGGATGGGCAGGGGAGGCAATCAGCCCCAGCATTTT
size: NA; J: TRBJ1-1; V: TRBV28; D: NA; CDR3: CASSLWGHRNTEAFF; DNA: TGTGCCAGCAGTTTATGGGGACATAGGAACACTGAAGCTTTCTTT
size: NA; J: TRBJ1-6; V: TRBV6-5; D: NA; CDR3: CASKQGNSPLHF; DNA: TGTGCCAGCAAACAGGGTAATTCACCCCTCCACTTT
size: NA; J: TRBJ2-2; V: TRBV18; D: TRBD1; CDR3: CASSRQGAGGTGELFF; DNA: TGTGCCAGCTCACGACAGGGGGCCGGTGGCACCGGGGAGCTGTTTTTT
size: NA; J: TRBJ2-5; V: TRBV9; D: TRBD2; CDR3: CASSSSGGEEETQYF; DNA: TGTGCCAGCAGCTCCAGCGGGGGGGAAGAAGAGACCCAGTACTTC
size: NA; J: TRBJ2-1; V: TRBV6-4; D: NA; CDR3: CASSAWTSRSYNEQFF; DNA: TGTGCCAGCAGCGCCTGGACTTCCCGCTCCTACAATGAGCAGTTCTTC
size: NA; J: TRBJ2-7; V: TRBV30; D: NA; CDR3: CAWKRGLTTGSTYEQYF; DNA: TGTGCCTGGAAACGTGGTCTAACCACTGGGTCCACCTACGAGCAGTACTTC
size: once; J: TRBJ1-5; V: TRBV30; D: NA; CDR3: CAYQQGSYSNQPQHF; DNA: TGTGCCTACCAACAGGGCAGCTATAGCAATCAGCCCCAGCATTTT
size: NA; J: TRBJ2-1; V: TRBV19; D: TRBD1; CDR3: CASSIVGTDYNEQFF; DNA: TGTGCCAGTAGTATAGTTGGGACAGACTACAATGAGCAGTTCTTC
size: once; J: TRBJ2-7; V: TRBV7-8; D: NA; CDR3: CASSHSTGSYEQYF; DNA: TGTGCCAGCAGCCATTCGACAGGATCCTACGAGCAGTACTTC
size: NA; J: TRBJ2-5; V: TRBV30; D: TRBD2; CDR3: CAWSGLAGETQYF; DNA: TGTGCCTGGAGTGGACTAGCGGGGGAGACCCAGTACTTC
size: large; J: TRBJ1-3; V: TRBV6-4; D: NA; CDR3: CASSLMSGNTIYF; DNA: TGTGCCAGCAGTTTGATGTCTGGAAACACCATATATTTT
size: few; J: TRBJ1-4; V: TRBV4-1; D: NA; CDR3: CASSQVAGSNEKLFF; DNA: TGCGCCAGCAGCCAAGTAGCGGGAAGTAATGAAAAACTGTTTTTT
size: NA; J: TRBJ2-3; V: TRBV29-1; D: NA; CDR3: CSVESGDMQYF; DNA: TGCAGCGTCGAATCAGGGGATATGCAGTATTTT
size: large; J: TRBJ1-1; V: TRBV21-1; D: NA; CDR3: CASSKNPGGNTEAFF; DNA: TGTGCCAGCAGCAAAAACCCAGGGGGGAACACTGAAGCTTTCTTT
size: few; J: TRBJ2-1; V: TRBV7-9; D: TRBD2; CDR3: CASSPLAAQGQFF; DNA: TGTGCCAGCAGCCCACTAGCGGCCCAAGGGCAGTTCTTC
size: once; J: TRBJ2-7; V: TRBV27; D: TRBD2; CDR3: CASSFASGDYEQYF; DNA: TGTGCCAGCAGTTTTGCTAGCGGGGACTACGAGCAGTACTTC